Following are 28 T cell receptor beta chains from one sample sequenced in a study of monozygotic twins with cystic fibrosis. Profiled with immunoSEQ multiplex PCR; TCRdb holds only in-frame clones, not every one. The repertoire holds thousands of clones, with around 96% as singletons. The source material was blood. These receptors were collected from a boy aged 2 to 10 with cystic fibrosis.

The rearrangement joins TRBV29-1 to TRBJ1-2, with TRBD1 identical over 8 bases. Germline CDR1 is SQVTM and CDR2 is ANQGSEA. V lost 5 bases to trimming and J lost 7 bases; unmatched junction nucleotides: 9. This CDR3 is 13 amino acids long. In nucleotides, the CDR3 is TGCAGCGTTTATGAGACAGGGGCGCTTGGCTACACCTTC. As protein: CSVYETGALGYTF. The whole variable domain, remainder taken from reference TRBV29-1 and TRBJ1-2, is SAVISQKPSRDICQRGTSLTIQCQVDSQVTMMFWYRQQPGQSLTLIATANQGSEATYESGFVIDKFPISRPNLTFSTLTVSNMSPEDSSIYLCSVYETGALGYTFGSGTRLTVV.

This chain joins TRBV6-6 and TRBJ1-5; 7 nucleotides match TRBD1. V gave up 6 bases and J gave up 2 bases; unmatched junction bases: 4. CDR3 length: 14 residues. Per the germline V gene, CDR1 is MNHNY and CDR2 is SVGAGI (reference sequence). This CDR3 reads CASSSRGGNQPQHF. The DNA for the CDR3 is TGTGCCAGCAGCTCCAGGGGGGGCAATCAGCCCCAGCATTTT.

The genes are TRBV7-9 and TRBJ1-2; TRBD1 aligns across 10 bases. Germline V CDR1 and CDR2: SEHNR, FQNEAQ (reference sequence). The ends lost 6 bases at V and 4 bases at J; junction bases unmatched: 8. The CDR3 sequence is 15 residues long. CDR3 residues: CASRQDRGRLYGYTF. For the CDR3, the DNA is TGTGCCAGCAGGCAAGACAGGGGGCGCCTCTATGGCTACACCTTC.

The rearrangement joins TRBV11-2 to TRBJ1-2; TRBD1 matches at 10 bases. Germline V lookup: CDR1 SGHAT, CDR2 FQNNGV. V lost 0 bases, J lost 8 bases, and 12 bases stayed unmatched. The CDR3 consists of 17 residues. The CDR3 sequence: CASSLDTFGQGVWGYTF. The CDR3 DNA reads TGTGCCAGCAGCTTAGACACCTTTGGACAGGGGGTTTGGGGCTACACCTTC.

CDR3 bases: TGTGCCAGCAGCGCCCTCCAGCGGGGGGGCCCATACAATGAGCAGTTCTTC. The encoded protein is CASSALQRGGPYNEQFF. This chain links TRBV11-2 with TRBJ2-1; 10 nucleotides match TRBD2. The CDR3 extends over 17 amino acids. V lost 5 bases and J lost 4; bases outside the gene matches: 11. Germline V gives CDR1 SGHAT, CDR2 FQNNGV.

The chain employs TRBV9 and TRBJ1-6; maybe TRBD1 (5 bases). CDR3 size: 14 residues. In germline, CDR1 is SGDLS, CDR2 YYNGEE. Trimming removed 2 bases at V and 6 bases at J, with 9 bases between. The CDR3 spells CASSVEQANSPLHF. CDR3 nucleotide sequence: TGTGCCAGCAGCGTTGAACAGGCTAATTCACCCCTCCACTTT.

This chain joins TRBV5-1 and TRBJ1-6; D is ambiguous. The CDR3 has 14 residues. Trimming stripped 0 bases from V and 10 bases from J, with 11 bases between. Germline V gives CDR1 SGHRS, CDR2 YFSETQ. CDR3 loop: CASSLEGWESPLHF. CDR3 nucleotides: TGCGCCAGCAGCTTGGAAGGCTGGGAGTCACCCCTCCACTTT. Together with reference TRBV5-1 and TRBJ1-6, the CDR3 gives the full variable domain: KAGVTQTPRYLIKTRGQQVTLSCSPISGHRSVSWYQQTPGQGLQFLFEYFSETQRNKGNFPGRFSGRQFSNSRSEMNVSTLELGDSALYLCASSLEGWESPLHFGNGTRLTVT.

The chain has TRBV4-1 and TRBJ2-1; no definite D call. Germline assignment: CDR1 MGHRA and CDR2 YSYEKL. CDR3 length: 15 amino acids. Between the trimmed V and J ends, which lost 0 bases and 8 bases, there was a span of 14 bases. CDR3 sequence reads: CASSQDPERIDEQFF. In nucleotides, the CDR3 is TGCGCCAGCAGCCAAGATCCAGAGCGAATCGATGAGCAGTTCTTC.

The chain links TRBV9 to TRBJ2-3; 11 bases are shared with TRBD2. Trimming at V came to 3 bases and at J to 4 bases, leaving 4 bases not matched to a gene. CDR3 length equals 15 residues. Germline CDR1 reads SGDLS; CDR2 reads YYNGEE. CDR3 loop: CASSDSGGEADTQYF. CDR3 nucleotides: TGTGCCAGCAGCGATAGCGGGGGGGAAGCAGATACGCAGTATTTT.

The V gene is TRBV5-1, the J gene TRBJ2-4; D not resolved. V lost 0 bases and J 0 bases, leaving 7 bases between the germline ends. The CDR3 is made up of 15 amino acids. Germline lookup yields CDR1 SGHRS and CDR2 YFSETQ. The CDR3 coding sequence is TGCGCCAGCAGCTTGGGGGGAATAGCCAAAAACATTCAGTACTTC. Residues: CASSLGGIAKNIQYF.

The CDR3 region is CASSSRTGDTKSTDTQYF. CDR3 bases: TGCGCCAGCAGCTCGAGGACAGGGGACACAAAAAGCACAGATACGCAGTATTTT. The chain carries TRBV4-1 and TRBJ2-3; 9 bases fit TRBD1. V trimming: 5 bases; J trimming: 0 bases; junction bases outside the gene matches: 12. CDR1 MGHRA and CDR2 YSYEKL come from the germline V gene. The CDR3 covers 18 residues.

This clone was recorded only once. DNA for the CDR3: TGCGCCAGCAGCTTTAGACAGGGGATGATCGGCTACACCTTC. Translation gives CASSFRQGMIGYTF. V is TRBV5-1 and J is TRBJ1-2, with 8 positions matching TRBD1. The ends lost 2 bases at V and 8 bases at J; junction bases unmatched: 8. The CDR3 length is 14 residues. The germline V gene encodes CDR1 SGHRS and CDR2 YFSETQ.

The rearrangement joins TRBV11-2 to TRBJ2-3, with unresolved D. V was clipped by 8 bases and J by 5 bases, with 14 bases between them. CDR3 length equals 13 residues. Germline CDR1 and CDR2: SGHAT and FQNNGV. CDR3 sequence (DNA): TGTGCCAGCTCCTCACGTGAAGGAGATACGCAGTATTTT. This codes for CASSSREGDTQYF.

This clone has only a few counts. The chain couples TRBV9 to TRBJ1-2, with D uncertain. Per germline, CDR1 SGDLS and CDR2 YYNGEE. This CDR3 is 15 amino acids long. Trimming pared 0 bases from V and 2 bases from J, leaving 11 bases between. The CDR3 DNA reads as TGTGCCAGCAGCGTAGAGGTAGTTTTGAACTATGGCTACACCTTC. Its translation: CASSVEVVLNYGYTF.

V is TRBV2 and J is TRBJ1-6; D is possibly TRBD1 (5 bases). Trimming removed 3 bases at V and 4 bases at J, with 16 bases between. CDR1 is SNHLY, CDR2 FYNNEI, per germline. The CDR3 sequence is 17 residues long. CDR3 sequence reads: CASSEVRVGFYNSPLHF. The CDR3 DNA sequence: TGTGCCAGCAGTGAGGTCAGGGTAGGATTTTATAATTCACCCCTCCACTTT.

The table lists this clone with a count of one. The chain combines TRBV2 with TRBJ2-7, with D maybe TRBD1 (5 bases). V dropped 2 bases and J dropped 1 base, with 6 bases sitting between them. CDR1 is SNHLY, CDR2 FYNNEI, per germline. The CDR3 has 13 amino acids. CDR3 residues: CASSEPGSYEQYV. The CDR3 bases are TGTGCCAGCAGTGAACCAGGGTCCTACGAGCAGTACGTC.

The V and J genes are TRBV6-5 and TRBJ2-3; maybe TRBD2 (5 bases). The ends were cut back, 0 bases at V and 4 bases at J, with 14 bases in the middle. CDR1 is MNHEY and CDR2 is SVGAGI in the germline V gene. The CDR3 is made up of 16 amino acids. The CDR3 loop reads CASSYSVEGRADTQYF. The CDR3 region has the DNA TGTGCCAGCAGTTACTCGGTAGAGGGAAGGGCAGATACGCAGTATTTT.

V and J are TRBV19 and TRBJ1-5; a possible D gene is TRBD1 (5 bases). The CDR3 has 13 residues. The V gene's germline CDR1 is LNHDA and CDR2 SQIVND (reference sequence). V dropped 4 bases and J dropped 3 bases, with 7 bases sitting between them. CDR3 amino acids: CASSKQVNQPQHF. The CDR3 DNA is TGTGCCAGTAGTAAACAGGTCAATCAGCCCCAGCATTTT.

The V gene is TRBV2, the J gene TRBJ1-1, with D unresolved. CDR3 size: 14 residues. Germline CDR1 SNHLY, CDR2 FYNNEI. Trimming removed 4 bases from V and 2 bases from J, with 11 bases in between. The CDR3 here is CASSAEKANTEAFF. CDR3 bases: TGTGCCAGCAGTGCGGAAAAGGCAAACACTGAAGCTTTCTTT.

The CDR3 spells CAAVLGDTSWNTEAFF. The CDR3 DNA reads as TGTGCCGCCGTTCTTGGGGACACTTCTTGGAACACTGAAGCTTTCTTT. J is TRBJ1-1 and V is TRBV7-9; TRBD1 might be the D (6 bases). The CDR3 has 16 residues. Trimming pared 11 bases from V and 1 base from J, leaving 23 bases between. Looked up from germline, CDR1 is SEHNR and CDR2 is FQNEAQ (reference sequence).

The chain's CDR3 is CASRLGATGANVLTF. The CDR3 DNA reads TGTGCCAGCAGACTTGGGGCGACTGGGGCCAACGTCCTGACTTTC. The chain employs TRBV6-5 and TRBJ2-6, with D tentatively TRBD1 (5 bases). Germline-derived CDR1 and CDR2 are MNHEY and SVGAGI. The CDR3 extends over 15 amino acids. Trimming stripped 6 bases from V and 2 bases from J, with 11 bases between.

The chain uses TRBV19 and TRBJ2-3, with D possibly matching TRBD2 (6 bases). The V end was cut by 5 bases, the J end by 9 bases, with 15 bases between. This CDR3 is built from 13 residues. Germline CDR1 reads LNHDA; CDR2 reads SQIVND (reference sequence). CDR3 nucleotide sequence: TGTGCCAGTAGTCCCCCAACGGGGGTCACGCAGTATTTT. It codes for CASSPPTGVTQYF.

The rearrangement uses TRBV30 and TRBJ2-5; no clear D gene. CDR1 and CDR2 from the germline V gene are GTSNPN and SVGIG (reference sequence). The CDR3 consists of 11 residues. With 3 bases removed from V and 5 bases from J, the gap between germline ends came to 7 bases. CDR3 amino acids: CAWRQLETQYF. CDR3 nucleotide sequence: TGTGCCTGGAGGCAGCTTGAGACCCAGTACTTC.

This chain uses TRBV5-4 with TRBJ1-4, with D unclear. This CDR3 has 14 residues. Trimming took 0 bases from V and 5 from J, leaving 8 bases between them. The germline V gene encodes CDR1 SGHNT and CDR2 YYREEE (reference sequence). CDR3 in DNA: TGTGCCAGCAGCTTGGCAGCGGAGAATGAAAAACTGTTTTTT. Its translation: CASSLAAENEKLFF.

The rearrangement links TRBV7-2 to TRBJ1-6, with D possibly TRBD1 on 6 matching bases. Germline loops: CDR1 SGHTA, CDR2 FQGNSA. V dropped 0 bases and J dropped 0 bases, with 15 bases sitting between them. This CDR3 has 19 residues. The CDR3 coding sequence is TGTGCCAGCAGCTTAGCGCGGCCAGGGGCGAGCTCCTATAATTCACCCCTCCACTTT. It encodes CASSLARPGASSYNSPLHF.

The chain uses TRBV25-1 and TRBJ1-2; D is perhaps TRBD1 (5 bases). Deletions cut 6 bases from V and 4 bases from J, with 12 bases between. The CDR3 totals 13 residues. Germline CDR1 is MGHDK and CDR2 is SYGVNS. DNA of the CDR3: TGTGCCAGCAGCAAACCAGGGACCTATGGCTACACCTTC. It translates to CASSKPGTYGYTF.

The genes are TRBV2 and TRBJ1-2; TRBD1 might be the D (5 bases). CDR3 length: 14 amino acids. Trimming removed 2 bases from V and 3 bases from J, with 10 bases in between. The germline V gene has CDR1 SNHLY and CDR2 FYNNEI. CDR3: CASSERFRDYGYTF. Here the CDR3 DNA reads TGTGCCAGCAGTGAACGCTTCAGGGACTATGGCTACACCTTC.

The chain links TRBV5-6 to TRBJ1-5; no definite D call. Germline CDR1 reads SGHDT; CDR2 reads YYEEEE. V lost 0 bases, J lost 5 bases, and 3 bases lay in between. The CDR3 extends over 12 amino acids. CDR3 bases: TGTGCCAGCAGCTTGGGGGATCAGCCCCAGCATTTT. Protein product: CASSLGDQPQHF.